This is a list of T cell receptor beta chains from one sample in a study of T-cell reconstitution after alpha-beta-depleted transplantation in children. In TCRdb, the PCR reads were re-called with MiXCR into one record per CDR3 protein. In the table there are 200,000 to 250,000 distinct CDR3 sequences, 8.5% to 10% of which are singletons. Specimen: PBMCs from the stem cell graft donor, collected from the stem cell graft. The origin of the receptors is a human donor who donated a stem cell graft to a child with acute lymphoblastic leukemia. Both conserved end residues are part of each CDR3. The order of the fields is CDR3 length, J gene, clone size, D gene, V gene, CDR3 protein, CDR3 DNA. A D gene is named only where the DNA matches it firmly. The size of a clone is reported for some rows only, either as once, few or many, or as a class for expanded clones.

>16|TRBJ2-7|many|.|TRBV5-1
CASSPGHRGRSYEQYF
TGCGCCAGCAGCCCAGGCCACCGGGGGCGATCCTACGAGCAGTACTTC
>16|TRBJ2-3|few|TRBD2|TRBV7-9
CASSPRGSGDTDTQYF
TGTGCCAGCAGCCCCCGGGGTAGCGGGGACACAGATACGCAGTATTTT
>12|TRBJ1-5|few|.|TRBV29-1
CSAQGFNQPQHF
TGCAGCGCCCAGGGATTCAATCAGCCCCAGCATTTT
>15|TRBJ2-3|once|.|TRBV5-1
CSISLDAEHTDTQYF
TGCTCCATCAGCTTGGATGCAGAACACACAGATACGCAGTATTTT
>14|TRBJ2-7|.|TRBD2|TRBV5-1
CASSGTSGSYEQYF
TGCGCCAGCAGCGGGACTAGCGGCTCCTACGAGCAGTACTTC
>14|TRBJ2-7|many|TRBD2|TRBV5-1
CASSYSGVNYEQYF
TGCGCCAGCAGCTATAGCGGGGTGAACTACGAGCAGTACTTC
>13|TRBJ2-5|few|.|TRBV9
CASSVDREGTQYF
TGTGCCAGCAGCGTAGATCGAGAGGGGACCCAGTACTTC
>16|TRBJ2-3|.|.|TRBV7-8
CASSSMETHFTDTQYF
TGTGCCAGCAGCTCAATGGAAACCCATTTCACAGATACGCAGTATTTT
>15|TRBJ2-2|many|.|TRBV19
CASSIGQLNTGELFF
TGTGCCAGTAGTATAGGCCAGCTGAACACCGGGGAGCTGTTTTTT
>17|TRBJ2-1|.|TRBD2|TRBV5-1
CASSLEGRLAGINEQFF
TGCGCCAGCAGCTTGGAGGGTCGGCTAGCGGGGATCAATGAGCAGTTCTTC
>14|TRBJ1-1|many|TRBD1|TRBV27
CASSLRTGLSEAFF
TGTGCCAGCAGTTTACGGACAGGGCTTAGTGAAGCTTTCTTT
>11|TRBJ2-4|few|.|TRBV7-9
CASSATGTQYF
TGTGCCAGCAGCGCAACCGGGACGCAGTACTTC
>13|TRBJ1-2|.|.|TRBV7-9
CASSPGEMHGYTF
TGTGCCAGCAGCCCGGGAGAGATGCATGGCTACACCTTC
>13|TRBJ1-5|.|.|TRBV12-3/TRBV12-4
CASSWTVYQPQHF
TGTGCCAGCAGTTGGACAGTATATCAGCCCCAGCATTTT
>14|TRBJ2-7|.|.|TRBV18
CASSPEGAGLEQYF
TGTGCCAGCTCACCGGAGGGAGCAGGGCTCGAGCAGTACTTC
>14|TRBJ2-5|many|TRBD1|TRBV11-2
CASSFDRGRETQYF
TGTGCCAGCAGCTTCGACAGGGGCCGGGAGACCCAGTACTTC
>11|TRBJ2-3|many|.|TRBV12-5
CASGLEDTQYF
TGTGCTAGTGGTTTGGAAGATACGCAGTATTTT
>13|TRBJ2-3|.|TRBD2|TRBV19
CASRGLPGDTQYF
TGTGCCAGTAGGGGACTACCCGGGGATACGCAGTATTTT
>16|TRBJ1-2|.|TRBD1|TRBV6-1
CASSRTPGQGAGGYTF
TGTGCCAGCAGTAGGACGCCGGGACAGGGGGCAGGGGGCTACACCTTC
>17|TRBJ1-2|few|TRBD1|TRBV27
CASSSRVTGGGRFGYTF
TGTGCCAGCAGCTCCAGAGTTACAGGGGGCGGTAGGTTTGGCTACACCTTC
>16|TRBJ2-5|few|.|TRBV10-3
CAISESAGPRQETQYF
TGTGCCATCAGTGAGTCGGCAGGGCCCAGACAAGAGACCCAGTACTTC
>15|TRBJ2-2|few|TRBD2|TRBV2
CASNVGGVNTGELFF
TGTGCCAGCAATGTGGGGGGGGTAAACACCGGGGAGCTGTTTTTT
>15|TRBJ2-7|few|TRBD2|TRBV7-2
CASSGGTSVRYEQYF
TGTGCCAGCAGCGGAGGGACTAGCGTGAGATACGAGCAGTACTTC
>14|TRBJ1-1|many|.|TRBV5-1
CASRSQGMNTEAFF
TGCGCCAGCAGAAGTCAGGGAATGAACACTGAAGCTTTCTTT
>15|TRBJ2-7|many|TRBD2|TRBV12-3/TRBV12-4
CASSRAGDSSYEQYF
TGTGCCAGCAGTCGGGCGGGAGACAGCTCCTACGAGCAGTACTTC
>15|TRBJ2-3|many|TRBD2|TRBV4-3
CASSQSGGNTDTQYF
TGCGCCAGCAGCCAATCGGGGGGGAACACAGATACGCAGTATTTT
>13|TRBJ1-1|few|.|TRBV4-3
CASSQNTLTEAFF
TGCGCCAGCAGCCAGAATACTCTCACTGAAGCTTTCTTT
>13|TRBJ2-2|many|.|TRBV27
CASRRLITGELFF
TGTGCCAGCAGGCGACTGATCACCGGGGAGCTGTTTTTT
>15|TRBJ1-2|.|.|TRBV4-3
CASSQTRGVNYGYTF
TGCGCCAGCAGCCAAACCCGGGGGGTGAACTATGGCTACACCTTC
>15|TRBJ1-2|.|.|TRBV27
CASSGGLLGLSGYTF
TGTGCCAGCAGTGGGGGCCTATTAGGACTTTCGGGCTACACCTTC
>16|TRBJ1-2|few|TRBD1|TRBV6-5
CASSYGRTGGYYGYTF
TGTGCCAGCAGTTACGGGAGGACAGGGGGCTACTATGGCTACACCTTC
>13|TRBJ2-2|many|TRBD2|TRBV2
CASIPGGAGELFF
TGTGCCAGCATCCCCGGGGGGGCCGGGGAGCTGTTTTTT
>16|TRBJ2-1|.|TRBD1|TRBV5-1
CASSFPRQGAYNEQFF
TGCGCCAGCAGCTTCCCGAGACAGGGGGCCTACAATGAGCAGTTCTTC
>14|TRBJ2-1|many|TRBD1|TRBV20-1
CSADTGDRVSEQFF
TGCAGTGCCGATACGGGGGACAGGGTGAGTGAGCAGTTCTTC
>15|TRBJ2-1|few|TRBD2|TRBV5-5
CASSSGAGPGYEQFF
TGTGCCAGCAGCTCGGGAGCGGGGCCCGGGTATGAGCAGTTCTTC
>16|TRBJ2-3|many|TRBD1|TRBV6-5
CASSYSTGRSTDTQYF
TGTGCCAGCAGTTACTCGACAGGGCGGAGCACAGATACGCAGTATTTT
>14|TRBJ1-1|many|.|TRBV3-1
CASSQSGLNTEAFF
TGTGCCAGCAGCCAATCAGGGCTGAACACTGAAGCTTTCTTT
>15|TRBJ2-3|many|.|TRBV10-3
CAISVSGTNTDTQYF
TGTGCCATCAGTGTATCAGGGACCAACACAGATACGCAGTATTTT
>14|TRBJ2-1|many|.|TRBV7-2
CASSPRHGGQGQFF
TGTGCCAGCAGCCCGCGGCATGGGGGACAAGGGCAGTTCTTC
>15|TRBJ2-7|.|.|TRBV19
CASSSPGLGDYEQYF
TGTGCCAGTAGTAGCCCCGGACTGGGCGACTACGAGCAGTACTTC
>13|TRBJ2-1|many|TRBD2|TRBV29-1
CSAGGGRQNEQFF
TGCAGCGCCGGCGGGGGGCGACAGAATGAGCAGTTCTTC
>14|TRBJ2-2|.|.|TRBV5-4
CASNRDTDTGELFF
TGTGCCAGCAATAGGGACACAGACACCGGGGAGCTGTTTTTT
>19|TRBJ1-2|few|TRBD1|TRBV13
CASSLGPWARGTSDYGYTF
TGTGCCAGCAGCTTAGGCCCATGGGCCAGGGGGACCTCTGACTATGGCTACACCTTC
>14|TRBJ1-5|many|.|TRBV15
CATSREGLNQPQHF
TGTGCCACCAGCAGAGAAGGATTAAATCAGCCCCAGCATTTT
>15|TRBJ2-1|many|TRBD1|TRBV24-1
CATSDHRQGRREQFF
TGTGCCACCAGTGATCACAGACAGGGACGGCGTGAGCAGTTCTTC
>15|TRBJ2-7|many|.|TRBV6-2/TRBV6-3
CASSVRDPSSYEQYF
TGTGCCAGCAGCGTCAGGGACCCGTCTTCCTACGAGCAGTACTTC
>19|TRBJ2-1|many|TRBD2|TRBV12-3/TRBV12-4
CASSLVFPSGGLGYNEQFF
TGTGCCAGCAGTTTAGTATTTCCTAGCGGGGGGCTCGGTTACAATGAGCAGTTCTTC
>15|TRBJ2-7|many|TRBD2|TRBV3-1
CASSPGLAGAYEQYF
TGTGCCAGCAGCCCGGGACTAGCGGGGGCCTACGAGCAGTACTTC
>15|TRBJ1-1|.|.|TRBV7-9
CASSPRGGLKTEAFF
TGTGCCAGCAGCCCCCGGGGGGGATTGAAGACTGAAGCTTTCTTT
>16|TRBJ2-1|few|TRBD2|TRBV6-1
CASIPKASGSYNEQFF
TGTGCCAGCATCCCGAAGGCTAGCGGGAGCTACAATGAGCAGTTCTTC